This T cell receptor beta chain was profiled in a study of OX40 agonist ivuxolimab in advanced cancers. In the study overall: Ivuxolimab was an agonistic, fully human IgG2 monoclonal antibody directed against OX40 (CD134), a costimulatory receptor. The dose-escalation cohort was roughly 83% male with a mean age of roughly 60 years, ranging from roughly 20 to 80. Of the approximately 54 patients in dose escalation, some 20 had hepatocellular carcinoma, some 15 had melanoma, 9 had renal cell carcinoma and 9 had head and neck cancer. Partial responses occurred in three dose-escalation patients: two with cutaneous melanoma and one with hepatocellular carcinoma. Patients were allowed to have had prior anti-PD-1, anti-PD-L1 or anti-CTLA-4 therapy, and approximately 40% of the dose-escalation patients had been treated with checkpoint inhibitors. The monotherapy dose-escalation portion (N of about 50 patients) of the phase I ivuxolimab trial is reported in the paper. The purpose of peripheral TCRbeta sequencing was to test whether ivuxolimab changed TCR sequence diversity and led to clonal T-cell expansion. Intravenous ivuxolimab was administered to patients every 2 weeks at six dose levels: 0.01, 0.1, 0.3, 1.5, 3 and 10 mg/kg.

Comments on this clone: The target of this receptor is not known. No base qualities exist here, and no much larger clone lies one base off it.

Patients with a history of autoimmune disease or receiving systemic immunosuppression were excluded from the trial. Peripheral blood for TCR sequencing was collected from all dose cohorts at baseline, on cycle 4 day 1, and on cycle 7 day 1. Samples came from an open-label, multicenter, first-in-human phase I dose-escalation trial of ivuxolimab. Adults with locally advanced or metastatic head and neck squamous cell, hepatocellular, melanoma or renal cell carcinoma were enrolled in the trial. CD4+ and CD8+ T cells were sorted separately from peripheral blood before TCR sequencing. For sequencing of the TCRbeta CDR3 region, genomic DNA was extracted from the sorted cells. TCRbeta CDR3 regions were sequenced using the immunoSEQ Assay. The clones in this table, taken by TCRdb from immuneACCESS, are in-frame only. Not every clone is retained; where verified, under half of the shortfall comes from an unresolved V gene, and the cause of the rest is unknown. A total of approximately 76,000 clones appear in this sample, under 95% of them only once. Under 10% of the sample is in the top ten clones.

Summary of the overall study and its limitations: Low levels of normalized T-cell clonal expansion were also shown by some nonresponding patients. On average, CD8+ T cells showed more expanded clones than CD4+ T cells after ivuxolimab. At doses of 0.1 to 3.0 mg/kg, clonal expansion of both CD4+ and CD8+ blood T cells was observed from baseline to week 6. Antigen specificity was not determined for the clonally expanded peripheral T cells. In the 0.1-3.0 mg/kg groups, partial responders were among the patients with the lowest normalized peripheral clonal expansion, particularly in CD8+ T cells.

CDR1 and CDR2 (SGHAT, FQNNGV) derive from the germline V gene. From the cysteine up to the phenylalanine, the CDR3 has a length of 13 residues. Kept here is only the CDR3 DNA, which spans 39 bases and is read in frame from base 1. At the junction V is shortened by 3 bases and J by 7 bases; bases outside the gene matches: 1. Sample: CD4+ or CD8+ T cells sorted from blood, taken in a trial of the OX40 agonist ivuxolimab. Recombination linked TRBV11-2 to TRBJ2-2; 8 central nucleotides agree with TRBD1. This receptor was obtained from an adult with an advanced solid tumor such as melanoma, head and neck, liver or kidney cancer. CDR3 protein: CASSLGTGGELFF. The DNA reads TGTGCCAGCAGCTTGGGGACAGGCGGGGAGCTGTTTTTT.